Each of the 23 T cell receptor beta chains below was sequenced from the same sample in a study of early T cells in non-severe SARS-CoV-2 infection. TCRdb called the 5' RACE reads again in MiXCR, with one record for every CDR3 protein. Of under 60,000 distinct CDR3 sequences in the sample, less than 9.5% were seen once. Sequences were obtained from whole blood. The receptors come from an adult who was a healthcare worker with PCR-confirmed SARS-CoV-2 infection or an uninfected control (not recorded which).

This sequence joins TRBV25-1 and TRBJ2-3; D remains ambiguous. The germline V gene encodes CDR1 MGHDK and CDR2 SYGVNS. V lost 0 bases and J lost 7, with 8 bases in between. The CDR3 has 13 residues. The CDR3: CASSEYGAHTQYF. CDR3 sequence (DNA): TGTGCCAGCAGTGAATATGGCGCCCATACGCAGTATTTT.

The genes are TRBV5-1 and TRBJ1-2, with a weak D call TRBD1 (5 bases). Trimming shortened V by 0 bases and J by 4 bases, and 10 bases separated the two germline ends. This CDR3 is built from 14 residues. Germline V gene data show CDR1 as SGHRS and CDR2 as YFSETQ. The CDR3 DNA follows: TGCGCCAGCAGCTTGGCCTTAGGGGCCTATGGCTACACCTTC. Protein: CASSLALGAYGYTF. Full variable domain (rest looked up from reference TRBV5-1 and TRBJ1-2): KAGVTQTPRYLIKTRGQQVTLSCSPISGHRSVSWYQQTPGQGLQFLFEYFSETQRNKGNFPGRFSGRQFSNSRSEMNVSTLELGDSALYLCASSLALGAYGYTFGSGTRLTVV.

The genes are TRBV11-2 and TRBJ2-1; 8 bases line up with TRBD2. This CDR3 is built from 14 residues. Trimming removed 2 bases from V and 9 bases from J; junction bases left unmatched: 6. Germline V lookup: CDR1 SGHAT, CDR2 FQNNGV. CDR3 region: CASSLSGGRGEQFF. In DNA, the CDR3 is TGTGCCAGCAGCTTATCGGGAGGGCGGGGTGAGCAGTTCTTC.

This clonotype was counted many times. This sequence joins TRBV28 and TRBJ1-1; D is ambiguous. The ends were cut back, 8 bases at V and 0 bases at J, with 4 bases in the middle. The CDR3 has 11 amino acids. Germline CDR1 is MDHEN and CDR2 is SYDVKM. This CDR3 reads CASGLNTEAFF. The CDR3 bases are TGTGCCAGCGGTCTGAACACTGAAGCTTTCTTT.

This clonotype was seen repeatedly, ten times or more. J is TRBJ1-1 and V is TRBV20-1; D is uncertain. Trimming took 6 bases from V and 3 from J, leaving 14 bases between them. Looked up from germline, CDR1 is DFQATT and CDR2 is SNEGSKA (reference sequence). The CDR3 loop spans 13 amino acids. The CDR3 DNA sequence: TGCAGTGCACGGACCCATTTAGACACTGAAGCTTTCTTT. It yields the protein CSARTHLDTEAFF.

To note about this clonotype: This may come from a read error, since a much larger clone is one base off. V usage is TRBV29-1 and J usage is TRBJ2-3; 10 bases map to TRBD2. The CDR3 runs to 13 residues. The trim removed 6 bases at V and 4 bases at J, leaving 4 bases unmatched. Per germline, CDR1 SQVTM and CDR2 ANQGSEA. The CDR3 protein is CSVAGTSADTQYF. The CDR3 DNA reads TGCAGCGTAGCCGGGACTAGCGCAGATACGCAGTATTTT.

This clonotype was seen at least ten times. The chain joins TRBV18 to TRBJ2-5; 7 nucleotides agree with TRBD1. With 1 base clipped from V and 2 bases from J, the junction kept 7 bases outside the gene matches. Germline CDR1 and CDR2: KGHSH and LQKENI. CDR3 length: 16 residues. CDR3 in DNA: TGTGCCAGCTCACCACAGCGAAACAGGGGACAAGAGACCCAGTACTTC. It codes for CASSPQRNRGQETQYF.

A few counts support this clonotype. The CDR3 loop reads CASSPNLAGESDTQYF. In DNA form, the CDR3 reads TGTGCCAGCAGCCCAAACCTAGCGGGGGAGTCAGATACGCAGTATTTT. The chain uses TRBV3-1 and TRBJ2-3; 10 bases are a match to TRBD2. The V segment lost 4 bases and the J segment 4 bases; nucleotides outside the gene matches: 8. This CDR3 comprises 16 residues. Germline CDR1 reads LGHDT; CDR2 reads YNNKEL (reference sequence).

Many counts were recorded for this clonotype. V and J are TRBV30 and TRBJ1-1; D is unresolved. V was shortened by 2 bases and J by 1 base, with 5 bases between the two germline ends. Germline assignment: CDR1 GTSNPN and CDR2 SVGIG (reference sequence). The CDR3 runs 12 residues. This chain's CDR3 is CAWSPGNTEAFF. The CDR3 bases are TGTGCCTGGAGTCCGGGGAACACTGAAGCTTTCTTT.

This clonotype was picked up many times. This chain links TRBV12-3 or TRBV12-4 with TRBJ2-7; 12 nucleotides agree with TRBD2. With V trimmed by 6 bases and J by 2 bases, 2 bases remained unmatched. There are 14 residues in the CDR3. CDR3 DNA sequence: TGTGCCAGCAGCCGACTAGCGGGGGCCTACGAGCAGTACTTC. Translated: CASSRLAGAYEQYF.

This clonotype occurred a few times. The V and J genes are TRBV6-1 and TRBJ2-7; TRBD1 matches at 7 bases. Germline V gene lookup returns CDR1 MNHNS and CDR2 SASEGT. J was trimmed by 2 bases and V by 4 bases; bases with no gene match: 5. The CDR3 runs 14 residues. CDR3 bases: TGTGCCAGCAGTGCGTGGGACAGACCCTACGAGCAGTACTTC. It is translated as CASSAWDRPYEQYF.

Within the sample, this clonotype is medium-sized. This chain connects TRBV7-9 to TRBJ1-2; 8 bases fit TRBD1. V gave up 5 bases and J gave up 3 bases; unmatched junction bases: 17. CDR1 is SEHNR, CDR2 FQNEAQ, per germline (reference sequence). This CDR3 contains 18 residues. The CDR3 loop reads CASSPRDRREGSDYGYTF. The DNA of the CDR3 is TGTGCCAGCAGCCCCCGGGACAGGAGAGAGGGTTCGGACTATGGCTACACCTTC.

The CDR3 DNA reads TGTGCCACGTCCGGGACACCCCAAGAGACCCAGTACTTC. This translates into CATSGTPQETQYF. The chain couples TRBV2 to TRBJ2-5, with a tentative D call TRBD1 (6 bases). V lost 10 bases and J lost 1, with 13 bases in between. The CDR3 totals 13 residues. Per the germline V gene, CDR1 is SNHLY and CDR2 is FYNNEI.

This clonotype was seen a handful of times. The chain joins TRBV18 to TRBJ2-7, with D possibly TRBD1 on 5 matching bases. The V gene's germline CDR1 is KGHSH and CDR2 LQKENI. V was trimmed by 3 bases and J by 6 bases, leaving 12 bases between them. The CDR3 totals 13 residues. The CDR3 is CASSPAGLSEQYF. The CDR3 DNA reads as TGTGCCAGCTCACCTGCAGGGTTGAGCGAGCAGTACTTC. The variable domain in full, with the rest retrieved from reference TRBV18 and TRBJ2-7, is NAGVMQNPRHLVRRRGQEARLRCSPMKGHSHVYWYRQLPEEGLKFMVYLQKENIIDESGMPKERFSAEFPKEGPSILRIQQVVRGDSAAYFCASSPAGLSEQYFGPGTRLTVT.

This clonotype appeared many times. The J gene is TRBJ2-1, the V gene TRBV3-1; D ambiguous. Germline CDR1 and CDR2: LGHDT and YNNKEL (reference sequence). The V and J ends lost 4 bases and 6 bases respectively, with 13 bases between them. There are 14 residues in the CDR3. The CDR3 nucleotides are TGTGCCAGCAGCCCAACCCAAGGACGCAATGAGCAGTTCTTC. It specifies CASSPTQGRNEQFF.

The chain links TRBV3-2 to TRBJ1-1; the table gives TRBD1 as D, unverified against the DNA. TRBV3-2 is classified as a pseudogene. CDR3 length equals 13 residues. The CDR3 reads CASSPTGSPEAFF. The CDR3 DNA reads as TGTGCCAGCAGCCCGACAGGGTCTCCTGAAGCTTTCTTT.

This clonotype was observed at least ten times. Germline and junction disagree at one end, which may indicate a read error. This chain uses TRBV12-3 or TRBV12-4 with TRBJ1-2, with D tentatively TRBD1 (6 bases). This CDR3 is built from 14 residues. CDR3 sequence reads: CASNSRGGGYSYTF. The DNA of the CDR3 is TGTGCCAGCAATTCCAGGGGTGGAGGCTATAGCTACACCTTC.

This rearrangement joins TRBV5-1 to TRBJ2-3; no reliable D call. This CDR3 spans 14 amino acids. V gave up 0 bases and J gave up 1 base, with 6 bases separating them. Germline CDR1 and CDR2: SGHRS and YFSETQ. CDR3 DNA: TGCGCCAGCAGCTTGGAGGGTCGCACAGATACGCAGTATTTT. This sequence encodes CASSLEGRTDTQYF. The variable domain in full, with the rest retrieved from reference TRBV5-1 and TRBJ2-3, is KAGVTQTPRYLIKTRGQQVTLSCSPISGHRSVSWYQQTPGQGLQFLFEYFSETQRNKGNFPGRFSGRQFSNSRSEMNVSTLELGDSALYLCASSLEGRTDTQYFGPGTRLTVL.

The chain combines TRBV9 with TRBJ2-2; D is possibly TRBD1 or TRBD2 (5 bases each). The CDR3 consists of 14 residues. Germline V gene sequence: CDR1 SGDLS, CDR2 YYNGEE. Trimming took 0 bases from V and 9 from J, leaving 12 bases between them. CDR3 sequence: CASSVGGVGWELFF. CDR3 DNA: TGTGCCAGCAGCGTAGGAGGGGTCGGCTGGGAGCTGTTTTTT.

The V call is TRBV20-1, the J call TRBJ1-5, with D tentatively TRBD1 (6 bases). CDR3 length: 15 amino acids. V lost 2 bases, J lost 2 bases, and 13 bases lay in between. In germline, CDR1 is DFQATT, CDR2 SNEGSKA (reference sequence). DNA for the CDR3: TGCAGTGCTAGAATCGGGGGCACGGGCAATCAGCCCCAGCATTTT. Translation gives CSARIGGTGNQPQHF.

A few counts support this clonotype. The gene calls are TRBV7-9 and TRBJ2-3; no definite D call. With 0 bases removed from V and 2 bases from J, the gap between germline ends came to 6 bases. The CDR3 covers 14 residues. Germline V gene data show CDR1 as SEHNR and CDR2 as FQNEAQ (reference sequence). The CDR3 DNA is TGTGCCAGCAGCTTAGCGGGGAACACAGATACGCAGTATTTT. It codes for CASSLAGNTDTQYF.

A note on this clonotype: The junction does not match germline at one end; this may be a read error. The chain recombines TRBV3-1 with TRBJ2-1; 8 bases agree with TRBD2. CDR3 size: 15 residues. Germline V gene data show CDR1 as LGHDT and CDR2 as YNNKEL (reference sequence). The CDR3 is CASSQAGGAVNEQIF. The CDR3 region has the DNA TGTGCCAGCAGCCAAGCCGGGGGGGCCGTAAATGAGCAGATCTTC.

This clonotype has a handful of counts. The CDR3 reads CASSELWDRGTGELFF. CDR3 nucleotides: TGCGCCAGCAGCGAGCTTTGGGACAGGGGGACCGGGGAGCTGTTTTTT. This chain uses TRBV5-1 with TRBJ2-2, with 11 bases aligning to TRBD1. Germline V gene lookup returns CDR1 SGHRS and CDR2 YFSETQ. The V segment lost 4 bases and the J segment 5 bases; nucleotides outside the gene matches: 7. The CDR3 length is 16 residues.